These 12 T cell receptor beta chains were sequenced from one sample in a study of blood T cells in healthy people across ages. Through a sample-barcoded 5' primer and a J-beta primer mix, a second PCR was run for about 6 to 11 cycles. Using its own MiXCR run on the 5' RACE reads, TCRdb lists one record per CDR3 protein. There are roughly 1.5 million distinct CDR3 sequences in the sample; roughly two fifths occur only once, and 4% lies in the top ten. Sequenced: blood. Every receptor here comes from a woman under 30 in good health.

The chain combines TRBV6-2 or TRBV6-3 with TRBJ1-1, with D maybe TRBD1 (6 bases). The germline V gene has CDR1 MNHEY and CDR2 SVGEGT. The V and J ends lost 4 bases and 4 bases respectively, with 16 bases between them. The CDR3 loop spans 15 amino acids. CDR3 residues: CASSSSLGGGTEAFF. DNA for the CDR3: TGTGCCAGCAGTTCGTCCCTAGGGGGAGGCACTGAAGCTTTCTTT.

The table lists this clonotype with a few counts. CDR3: CASSYRVSGGRETQYF. The DNA of the CDR3 is TGTGCCAGCAGCTACCGTGTTAGCGGGGGAAGAGAGACCCAGTACTTC. The chain combines TRBV7-9 with TRBJ2-5; 9 bases align to TRBD2. CDR1 is SEHNR and CDR2 is FQNEAQ in the germline V gene (reference sequence). The CDR3 has 16 residues. J gave up 4 bases and V 4 bases, and 10 bases lay outside the gene matches.

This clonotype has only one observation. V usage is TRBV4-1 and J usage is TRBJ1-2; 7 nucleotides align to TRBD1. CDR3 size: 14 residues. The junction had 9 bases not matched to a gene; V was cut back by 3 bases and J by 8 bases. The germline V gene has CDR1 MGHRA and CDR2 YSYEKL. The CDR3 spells CASSQFTGAGGYTF. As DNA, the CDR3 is TGCGCCAGCAGCCAGTTTACAGGGGCGGGGGGCTACACCTTC.

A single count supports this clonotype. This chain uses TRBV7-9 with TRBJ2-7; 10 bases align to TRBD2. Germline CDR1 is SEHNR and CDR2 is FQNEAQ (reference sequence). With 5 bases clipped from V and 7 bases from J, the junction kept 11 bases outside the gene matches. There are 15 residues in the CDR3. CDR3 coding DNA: TGTGCCAGCAGCACAGGGACTAGCGACTACAATGAGCAGTACTTC. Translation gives CASSTGTSDYNEQYF.

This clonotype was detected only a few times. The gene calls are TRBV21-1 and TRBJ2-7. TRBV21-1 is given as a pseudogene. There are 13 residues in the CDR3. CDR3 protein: CASSCRFIYEQYF. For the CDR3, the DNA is TGTGCCAGCAGCTGCAGATTCATCTACGAGCAGTACTTC.

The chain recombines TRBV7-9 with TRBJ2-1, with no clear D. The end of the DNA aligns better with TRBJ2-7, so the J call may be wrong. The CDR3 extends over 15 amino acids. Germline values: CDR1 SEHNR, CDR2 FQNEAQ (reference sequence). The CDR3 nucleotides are TGTGCCAGCAGCTTAGTAGAGGTCGGGTACAATGAGCAGTACTTC. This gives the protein CASSLVEVGYNEQYF.

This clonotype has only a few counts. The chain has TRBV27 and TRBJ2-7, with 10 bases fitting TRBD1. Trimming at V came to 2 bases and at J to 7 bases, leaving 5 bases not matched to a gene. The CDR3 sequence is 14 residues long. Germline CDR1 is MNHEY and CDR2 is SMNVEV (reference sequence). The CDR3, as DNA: TGTGCCAGCAGTTTAGGGACAGGGGACCGAGAGCAGTACTTC. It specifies CASSLGTGDREQYF.

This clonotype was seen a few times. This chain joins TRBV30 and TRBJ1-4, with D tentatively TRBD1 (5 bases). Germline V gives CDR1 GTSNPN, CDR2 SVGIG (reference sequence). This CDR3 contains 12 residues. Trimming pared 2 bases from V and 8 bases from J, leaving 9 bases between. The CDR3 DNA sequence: TGTGCCTGGAGTACAGGCTACGAAAAACTGTTTTTT. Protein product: CAWSTGYEKLFF.

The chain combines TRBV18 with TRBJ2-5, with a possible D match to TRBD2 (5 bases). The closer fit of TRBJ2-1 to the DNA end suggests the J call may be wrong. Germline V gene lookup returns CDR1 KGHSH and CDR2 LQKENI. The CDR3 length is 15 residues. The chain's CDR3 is CASSGGRVRQETQFF. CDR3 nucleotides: TGTGCCAGCTCAGGTGGGAGAGTGAGACAAGAGACCCAGTTCTTC.

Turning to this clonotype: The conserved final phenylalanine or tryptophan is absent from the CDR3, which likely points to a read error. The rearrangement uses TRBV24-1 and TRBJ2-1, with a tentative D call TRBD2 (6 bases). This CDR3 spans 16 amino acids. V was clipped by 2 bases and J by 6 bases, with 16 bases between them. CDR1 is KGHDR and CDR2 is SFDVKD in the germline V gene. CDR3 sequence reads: CATSDSRTSLGNEQFL. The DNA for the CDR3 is TGTGCCACCAGTGATTCTAGAACTAGCTTAGGCAATGAGCAGTTCTTA.

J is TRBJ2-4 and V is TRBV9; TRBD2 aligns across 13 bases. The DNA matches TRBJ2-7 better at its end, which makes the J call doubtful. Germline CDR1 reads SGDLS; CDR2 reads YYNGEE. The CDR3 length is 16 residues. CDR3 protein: CASSHSILAGGDEQYF. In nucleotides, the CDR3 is TGTGCCAGCAGCCATTCCATACTAGCGGGGGGGGACGAGCAGTACTTC.

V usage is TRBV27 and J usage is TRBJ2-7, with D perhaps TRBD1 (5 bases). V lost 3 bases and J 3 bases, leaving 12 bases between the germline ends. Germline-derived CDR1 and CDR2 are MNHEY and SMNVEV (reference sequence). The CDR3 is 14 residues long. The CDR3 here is CASSFDSQGYEQYF. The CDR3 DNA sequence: TGTGCCAGCAGTTTCGACAGCCAGGGCTACGAGCAGTACTTC.